This T cell receptor beta chain was documented in a study of CD8+ T cells in alopecia areata. Turning to the study itself: Twice daily, treated patients received 5 to 10 mg of oral tofacitinib. Study results and limitations: Alopecia totalis/universalis scalp especially showed more expanded CD8+ clones than normal scalp. Shared TCR sequences were less clear between patients than in mice, possibly partly from HLA diversity.

TCR sequencing used cDNA made by reverse transcription of extracted RNA. Libraries were prepared by immunoSEQ multiplex PCR; TCRdb keeps only in-frame clonotypes and omits some of them. The table includes 110,000 to 150,000 clones, about half detected once. A remark on this clone: Its antigen is still unknown.

Peripheral blood and lesional scalp punch biopsies came from alopecia areata patients. CDR3 length equals 15 residues. Per the germline V gene, CDR1 is MGHRA and CDR2 is YSYEKL. V was clipped by 3 bases and J by 1 base; unmatched bases: 5. The source was CD4+ T cells sorted from blood, collected at week 0. The clonotype comes from a human donor with alopecia areata. V and J are TRBV4-1 and TRBJ2-7; the match to TRBD2 covers 8 bases. The CDR3 is CASSHRAGVSYEQYF. For the CDR3, the DNA is TGCGCCAGCAGCCATAGAGCGGGAGTATCCTACGAGCAGTACTTC.